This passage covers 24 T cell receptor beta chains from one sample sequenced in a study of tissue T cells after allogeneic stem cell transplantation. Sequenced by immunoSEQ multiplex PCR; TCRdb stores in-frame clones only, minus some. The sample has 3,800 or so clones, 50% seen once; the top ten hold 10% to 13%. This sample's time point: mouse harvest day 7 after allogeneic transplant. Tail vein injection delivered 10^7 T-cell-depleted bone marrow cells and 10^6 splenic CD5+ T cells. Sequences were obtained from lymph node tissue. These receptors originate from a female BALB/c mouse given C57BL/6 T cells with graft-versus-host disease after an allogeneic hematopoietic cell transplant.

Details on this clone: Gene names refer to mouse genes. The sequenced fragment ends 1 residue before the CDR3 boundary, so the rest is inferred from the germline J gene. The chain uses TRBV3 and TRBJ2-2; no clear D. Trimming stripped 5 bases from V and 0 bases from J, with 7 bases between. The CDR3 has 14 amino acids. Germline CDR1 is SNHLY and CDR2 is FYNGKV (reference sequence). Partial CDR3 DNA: TGTGCCAGCAGCCCATCCGCAAACACCGGGCAGCTCTAC. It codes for CASSPSANTGQLY. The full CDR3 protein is CASSPSANTGQLYF.

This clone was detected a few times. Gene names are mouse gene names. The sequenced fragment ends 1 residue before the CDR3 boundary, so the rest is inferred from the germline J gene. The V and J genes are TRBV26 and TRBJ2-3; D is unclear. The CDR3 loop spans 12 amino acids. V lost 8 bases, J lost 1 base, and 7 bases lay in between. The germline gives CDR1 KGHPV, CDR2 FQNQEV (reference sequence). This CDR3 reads CASGPGAETLYF. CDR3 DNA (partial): TGTGCCAGCGGGCCGGGTGCAGAAACGCTGTAT.

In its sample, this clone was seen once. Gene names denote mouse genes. The CDR3: CSSSQQGADYAEQFF. CDR3 DNA, as far as it was read: TGCTCCAGCAGTCAACAGGGGGCGGACTATGCTGAGCAGTTC. This chain uses TRBV23 with TRBJ2-1; the table gives TRBD1 as D, unverified against the DNA. The CDR3 goes on 1 residue after the read ends, and that part is filled in from the germline J gene. This CDR3 region has 15 residues. The V gene's germline CDR1 is KGHTA and CDR2 FQNQQP. Using reference TRBV23 and TRBJ2-1 for the parts outside the CDR3, the full variable domain is DAAVTQKPRYLIKMKGQEAEMKCIPEKGHTAVFWYQQKQSKELKFLIYFQNQQPLDQIDMVKERFSAVCPSSSLCSLGIRTCEAEDSALYLCSSSQQGADYAEQFFGPGTRLTVL.

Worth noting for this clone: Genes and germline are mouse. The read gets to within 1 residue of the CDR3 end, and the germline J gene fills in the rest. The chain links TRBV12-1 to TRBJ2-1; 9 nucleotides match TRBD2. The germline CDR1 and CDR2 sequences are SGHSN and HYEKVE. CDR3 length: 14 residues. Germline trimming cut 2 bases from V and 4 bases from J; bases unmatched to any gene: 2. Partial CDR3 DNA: TGTGCCAGCTCTCCCGGGACTGGGTATGCTGAGCAGTTC. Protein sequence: CASSPGTGYAEQF. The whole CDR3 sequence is CASSPGTGYAEQFF.

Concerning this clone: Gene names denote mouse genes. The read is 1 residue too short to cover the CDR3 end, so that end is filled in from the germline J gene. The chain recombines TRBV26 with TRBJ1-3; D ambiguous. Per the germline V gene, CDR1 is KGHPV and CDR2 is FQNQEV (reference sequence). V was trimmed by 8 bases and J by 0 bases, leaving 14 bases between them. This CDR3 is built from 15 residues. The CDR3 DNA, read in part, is TGTGCCAGCGCGCTCGACGGATCTTCTGGAAATACGCTCTAT. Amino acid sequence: CASALDGSSGNTLY. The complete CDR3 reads CASALDGSSGNTLYF.

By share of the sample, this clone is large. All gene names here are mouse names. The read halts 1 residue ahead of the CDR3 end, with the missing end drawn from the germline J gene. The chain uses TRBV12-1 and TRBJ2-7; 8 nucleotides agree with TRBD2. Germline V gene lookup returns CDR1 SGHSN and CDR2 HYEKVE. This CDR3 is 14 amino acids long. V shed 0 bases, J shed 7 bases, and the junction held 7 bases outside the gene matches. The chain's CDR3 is CASSLGGGRREQYF. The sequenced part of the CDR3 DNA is TGTGCCAGCTCTCTCGGGGGGGGGCGCCGAGAACAGTAC.

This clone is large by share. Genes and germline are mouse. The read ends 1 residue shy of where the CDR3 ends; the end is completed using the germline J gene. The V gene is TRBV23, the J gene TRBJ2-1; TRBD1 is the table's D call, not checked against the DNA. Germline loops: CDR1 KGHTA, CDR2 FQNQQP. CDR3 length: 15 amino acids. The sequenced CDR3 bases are TGCTCCAGCAGTCCGGGACAGGGGAACTATGCTGAGCAGTTC. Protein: CSSSPGQGNYAEQF. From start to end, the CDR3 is CSSSPGQGNYAEQFF. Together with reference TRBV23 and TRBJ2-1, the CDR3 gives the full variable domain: DAAVTQKPRYLIKMKGQEAEMKCIPEKGHTAVFWYQQKQSKELKFLIYFQNQQPLDQIDMVKERFSAVCPSSSLCSLGIRTCEAEDSALYLCSSSPGQGNYAEQFFGPGTRLTVL.

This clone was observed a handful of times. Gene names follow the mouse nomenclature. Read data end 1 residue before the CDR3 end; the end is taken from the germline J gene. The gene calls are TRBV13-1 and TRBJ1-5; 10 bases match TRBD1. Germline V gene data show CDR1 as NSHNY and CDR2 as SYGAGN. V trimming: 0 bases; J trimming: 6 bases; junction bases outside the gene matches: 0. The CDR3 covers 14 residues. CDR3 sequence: CASSDGTGGQAPLF. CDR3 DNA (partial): TGTGCCAGCAGTGATGGGACAGGGGGCCAGGCTCCGCTT.

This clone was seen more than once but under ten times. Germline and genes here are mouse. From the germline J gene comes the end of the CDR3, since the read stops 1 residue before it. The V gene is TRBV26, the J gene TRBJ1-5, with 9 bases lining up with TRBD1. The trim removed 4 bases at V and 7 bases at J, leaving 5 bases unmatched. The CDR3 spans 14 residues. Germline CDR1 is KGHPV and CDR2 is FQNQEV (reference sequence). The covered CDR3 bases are TGTGCCAGCAGTCCACAGGGGGCTCGGCAGGCTCCGCTT. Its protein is CASSPQGARQAPL. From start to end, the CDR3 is CASSPQGARQAPLF.

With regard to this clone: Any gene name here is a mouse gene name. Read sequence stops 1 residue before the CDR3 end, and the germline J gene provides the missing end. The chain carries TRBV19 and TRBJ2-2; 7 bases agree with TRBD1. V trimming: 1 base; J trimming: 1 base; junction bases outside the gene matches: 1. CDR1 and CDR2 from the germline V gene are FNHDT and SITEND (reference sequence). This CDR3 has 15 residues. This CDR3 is CASSIWDRNTGQLYF. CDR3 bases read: TGTGCCAGCAGTATATGGGACAGAAACACCGGGCAGCTCTAC.

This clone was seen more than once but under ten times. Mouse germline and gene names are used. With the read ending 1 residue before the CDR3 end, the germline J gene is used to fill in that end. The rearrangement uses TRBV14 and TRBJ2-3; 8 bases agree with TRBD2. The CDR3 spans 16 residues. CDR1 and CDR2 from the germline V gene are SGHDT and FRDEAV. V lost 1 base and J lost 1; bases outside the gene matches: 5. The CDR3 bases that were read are TGTGCCAGCAGTTTCGGGGGGGGCGTCGGTGCAGAAACGCTGTAT. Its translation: CASSFGGGVGAETLY. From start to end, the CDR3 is CASSFGGGVGAETLYF.

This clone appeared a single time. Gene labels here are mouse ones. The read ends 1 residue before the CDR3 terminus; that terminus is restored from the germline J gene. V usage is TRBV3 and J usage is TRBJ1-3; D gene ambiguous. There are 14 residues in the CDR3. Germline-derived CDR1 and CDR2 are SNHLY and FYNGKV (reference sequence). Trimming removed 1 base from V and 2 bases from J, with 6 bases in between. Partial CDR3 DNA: TGTGCCAGCAGCTTAGATGGGGCTGGAAATACGCTCTAT. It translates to CASSLDGAGNTLY. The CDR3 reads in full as CASSLDGAGNTLYF.

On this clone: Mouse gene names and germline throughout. This CDR3 reads CASSQDKDTQYF. The DNA read from the CDR3 is TGTGCCAGCAGCCAAGATAAAGACACCCAGTAC. The chain uses TRBV2 and TRBJ2-5; no firm D call. The CDR3 end is not reached by the read, which stops 1 residue before it; the germline J gene fills it in. V was clipped by 0 bases and J by 4 bases, with 2 bases between them. CDR3 length: 12 residues. Germline CDR1 and CDR2: LGHNA and YSYQKL.

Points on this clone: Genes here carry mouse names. The CDR3 reads CASSIERRGGTGQLYF. The CDR3 DNA, read in part, is TGTGCCAGCAGTATAGAGAGGAGGGGGGGCACCGGGCAGCTCTAC. The rearrangement links TRBV19 to TRBJ2-2, with a tentative D call TRBD2 (7 bases). Coverage ceases 1 residue before the CDR3 finishes, and the germline J gene fills in the end. The CDR3 is made up of 16 amino acids. The germline gives CDR1 FNHDT, CDR2 SITEND (reference sequence). Trimming pared 0 bases from V and 4 bases from J, leaving 13 bases between. The full variable domain, in which reference TRBV19 and TRBJ2-2 provide the parts outside the CDR3, is GGIITQTPKFLIGQEGQKLTLKCQQNFNHDTMYWYRQDSGKGLRLIYYSITENDLQKGDLSEGYDASREKKSSFSLTVTSAQKNEMAVFLCASSIERRGGTGQLYFGEGSKLTVL.

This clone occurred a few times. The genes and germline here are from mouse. This CDR3 reads CGARDWGMREQYF. CDR3 DNA (partial): TGTGGTGCTAGGGACTGGGGGATGAGAGAACAGTAC. The chain uses TRBV20 and TRBJ2-7; 7 positions agree with TRBD2. Read sequence stops 1 residue before the CDR3 end, and the germline J gene provides the missing end. CDR3 length: 13 amino acids. CDR1 is GFQATS, CDR2 STVNSAI, per germline. The V gene end was trimmed by 0 bases and the J gene end by 7 bases; junction bases not matched to a gene: 6.

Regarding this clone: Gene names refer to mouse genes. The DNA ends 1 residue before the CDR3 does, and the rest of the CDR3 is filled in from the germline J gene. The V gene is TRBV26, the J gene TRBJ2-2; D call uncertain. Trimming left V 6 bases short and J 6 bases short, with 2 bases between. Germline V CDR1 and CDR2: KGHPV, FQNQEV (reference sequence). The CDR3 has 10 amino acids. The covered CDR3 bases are TGTGCCAGCAGCCCCGGGCAGCTCTAC. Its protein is CASSPGQLY. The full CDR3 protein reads CASSPGQLYF.

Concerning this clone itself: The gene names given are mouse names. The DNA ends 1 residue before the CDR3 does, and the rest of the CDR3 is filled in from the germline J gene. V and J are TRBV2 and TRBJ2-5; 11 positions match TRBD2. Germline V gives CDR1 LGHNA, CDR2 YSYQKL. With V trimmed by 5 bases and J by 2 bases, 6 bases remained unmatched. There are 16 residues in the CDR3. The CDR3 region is CASSMTGGDLQDTQYF. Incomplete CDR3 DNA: TGTGCCAGCAGCATGACTGGGGGGGACCTCCAAGACACCCAGTAC.

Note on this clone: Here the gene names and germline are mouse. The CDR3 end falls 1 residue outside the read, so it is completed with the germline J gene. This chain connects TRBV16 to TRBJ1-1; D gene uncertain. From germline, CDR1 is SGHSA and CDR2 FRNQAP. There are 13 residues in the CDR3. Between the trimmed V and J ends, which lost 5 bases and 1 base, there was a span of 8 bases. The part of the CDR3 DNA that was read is TGTGCAAGCAGCCTCGTGGAAAACACAGAAGTCTTC. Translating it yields CASSLVENTEVF. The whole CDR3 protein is CASSLVENTEVFF. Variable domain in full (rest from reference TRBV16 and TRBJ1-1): NAGVIQTPRHKVTGKGQEATLWCEPISGHSAVFWYRQTIVQGLEFLTYFRNQAPIDDSGMPKERFSAQMPNQSHSTLKIQSTQPQDSAVYLCASSLVENTEVFFGKGTRLTVV.

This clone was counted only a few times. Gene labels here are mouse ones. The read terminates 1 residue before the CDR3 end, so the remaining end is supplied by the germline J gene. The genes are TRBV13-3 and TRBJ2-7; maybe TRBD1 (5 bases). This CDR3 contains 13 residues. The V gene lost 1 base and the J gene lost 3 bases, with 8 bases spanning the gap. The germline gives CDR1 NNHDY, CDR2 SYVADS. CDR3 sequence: CASSDPDNYEQYF. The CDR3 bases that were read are TGTGCCAGCAGTGATCCGGACAACTATGAACAGTAC.

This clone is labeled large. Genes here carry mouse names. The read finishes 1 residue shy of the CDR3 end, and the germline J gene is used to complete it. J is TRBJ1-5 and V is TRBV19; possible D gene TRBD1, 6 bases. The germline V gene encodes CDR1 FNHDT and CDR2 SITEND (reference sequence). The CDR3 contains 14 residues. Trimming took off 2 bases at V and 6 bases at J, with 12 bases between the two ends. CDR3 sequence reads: CASSMGRGAQAPLF. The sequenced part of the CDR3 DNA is TGTGCCAGCAGTATGGGCAGGGGCGCCCAGGCTCCGCTT.

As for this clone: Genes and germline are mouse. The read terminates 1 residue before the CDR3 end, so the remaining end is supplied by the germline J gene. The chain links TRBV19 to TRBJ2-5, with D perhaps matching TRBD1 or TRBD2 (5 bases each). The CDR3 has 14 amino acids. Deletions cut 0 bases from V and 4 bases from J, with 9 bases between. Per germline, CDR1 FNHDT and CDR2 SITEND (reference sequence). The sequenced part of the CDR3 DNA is TGTGCCAGCAGTATAGGGGGGAGTGAAGACACCCAGTAC. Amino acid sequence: CASSIGGSEDTQY. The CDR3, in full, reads CASSIGGSEDTQYF.

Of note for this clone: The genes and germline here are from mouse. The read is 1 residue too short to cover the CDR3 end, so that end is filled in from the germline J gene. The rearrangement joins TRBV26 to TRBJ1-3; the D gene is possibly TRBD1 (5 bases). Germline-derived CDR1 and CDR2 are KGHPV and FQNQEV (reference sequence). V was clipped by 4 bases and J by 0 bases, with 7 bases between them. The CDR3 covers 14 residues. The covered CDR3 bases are TGTGCCAGCAGTCGGACACCTTCTGGAAATACGCTCTAT. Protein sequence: CASSRTPSGNTLY. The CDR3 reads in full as CASSRTPSGNTLYF.

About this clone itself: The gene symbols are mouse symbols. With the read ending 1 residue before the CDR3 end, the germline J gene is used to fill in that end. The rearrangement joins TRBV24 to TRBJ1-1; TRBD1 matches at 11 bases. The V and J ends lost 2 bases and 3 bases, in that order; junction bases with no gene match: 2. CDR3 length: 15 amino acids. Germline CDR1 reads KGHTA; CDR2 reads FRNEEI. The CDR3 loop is CASSLLGQGDTEVFF. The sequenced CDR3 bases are TGTGCCAGCAGTCTGCTGGGACAGGGGGACACAGAAGTCTTC.

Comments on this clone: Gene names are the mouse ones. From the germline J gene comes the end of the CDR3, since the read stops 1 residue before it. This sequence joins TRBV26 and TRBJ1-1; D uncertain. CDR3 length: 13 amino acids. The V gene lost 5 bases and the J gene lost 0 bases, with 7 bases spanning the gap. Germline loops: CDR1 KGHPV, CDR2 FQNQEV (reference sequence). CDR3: CASSRGSNTEVFF. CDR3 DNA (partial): TGTGCCAGCAGTAGAGGGTCAAACACAGAAGTCTTC.